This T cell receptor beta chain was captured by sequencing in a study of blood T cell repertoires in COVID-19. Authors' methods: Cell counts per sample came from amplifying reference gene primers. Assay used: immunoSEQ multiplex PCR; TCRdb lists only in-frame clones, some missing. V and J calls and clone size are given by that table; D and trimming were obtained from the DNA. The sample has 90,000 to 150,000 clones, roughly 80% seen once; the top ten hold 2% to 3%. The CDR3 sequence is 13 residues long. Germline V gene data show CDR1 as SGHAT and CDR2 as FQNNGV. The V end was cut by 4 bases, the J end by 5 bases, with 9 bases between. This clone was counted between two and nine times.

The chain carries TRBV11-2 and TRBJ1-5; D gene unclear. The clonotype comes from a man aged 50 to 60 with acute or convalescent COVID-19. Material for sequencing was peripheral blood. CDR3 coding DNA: TGTGCCAGCAGCTCCCATCCGGATCAGCCCCAGCATTTT. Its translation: CASSSHPDQPQHF. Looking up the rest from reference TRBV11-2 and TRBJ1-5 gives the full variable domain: EAGVAQSPRYKIIEKRQSVAFWCNPISGHATLYWYQQILGQGPKLLIQFQNNGVVDDSQLPKDRFSAERLKGVDSTLKIQPAKLEDSAVYLCASSSHPDQPQHFGDGTRLSIL.